This paragraph reports one T cell receptor beta chain. In the authors' methods: How many nucleated cells were present was estimated from reference gene primer amplification. TCRdb's copy holds only in-frame clones and misses some; the assay was immunoSEQ multiplex PCR. The DNA was the basis for D and trimming; V, J and clone size are from that table. Here the sample spans 130,000 to 150,000 clones, approximately 83% being singletons. The data were obtained in a study of blood T cell repertoires in COVID-19. CDR1 SGHAT and CDR2 FQDESV come from the germline V gene (reference sequence). Between the trimmed V and J ends, which lost 3 bases and 2 bases, there was a span of 16 bases. This CDR3 has 16 amino acids.

The V gene is TRBV11-1, the J gene TRBJ2-5; tentative D call: TRBD2 (6 bases). Sequenced material: peripheral blood. This receptor was taken from a woman between 55 and 75 years old with COVID-19, enrolled during active disease. This chain's CDR3 is CASSFIAPAGQETQYF. CDR3 in DNA: TGTGCCAGCAGCTTTATAGCCCCCGCGGGGCAAGAGACCCAGTACTTC.